The sequence of this TCR beta chain was determined in a study of blood T cell repertoires in COVID-19. Study summary: Acute and convalescent COVID-19 specimens originated in the United States, Italy and Spain. PBMCs, B-cell-depleted T cells, or T cells were the source of the cDNA or gDNA that made up the material.

Seattle's cohort entered during active infection and was followed longitudinally. The V gene's germline CDR1 is SQVTM and CDR2 ANQGSEA. The CDR3 consists of 11 residues. Original processing methods: Counts of nucleated cells, estimated from reference gene primer amplification, were obtained. Repertoires were generated with immunoSEQ multiplex PCR, while TCRdb's copy carries only in-frame clones and drops some. D and trimming were read from the DNA, whereas the V and J calls and clone size are those reported in that table. The sample records about 160,000 clones, less than 85% being singletons. Sequences were obtained from peripheral blood. The clonotype originates from a woman aged 40 to 50 with COVID-19, enrolled during active disease. The rearrangement links TRBV29-1 to TRBJ1-4; the D gene is possibly TRBD1 (5 bases). CDR3 region: CSAGGGEKLFF. As DNA, the CDR3 is TGCAGTGCGGGGGGAGGGGAAAAACTGTTTTTT.